The present TCR beta chain was sequenced within a study of T cell changes during pregnancy in multiple sclerosis (dated by TCRdb to between 2018 and 2021). About the full investigation: In women with multiple sclerosis, the researchers looked at how the T cell repertoire shifted as pregnancy progressed.

The CDR3 contains 16 residues, cysteine and phenylalanine counted. Left in the record is the CDR3 DNA by itself, 48 bases read in frame from the first base. Looking up the germline V gene yields CDR1 SGDLS and CDR2 YYNGEE. V is pared back by 4 bases and J by 0 bases, with 11 bases lying between the germline termini. Turning to this clone: Its antigen is still unknown. No much larger clone exists at a distance of one base, and base qualities are not known.

To prepare the library, the immunoSEQ multiplex PCR assay was applied. TCRdb's version of the immuneACCESS table is confined to in-frame rearrangements and falls short of the full clone set. An unresolved V gene accounts for under half of the shortfall where checked; the remainder is of unknown origin. The sample contains tens of thousands of clones, 75% to 95% of them found a single time. Approximately 0.71% of the sample belongs to the ten largest clones. The origin of this receptor is a female donor in good health, enrolled as a control in a pregnancy study. Sequences were derived from peripheral blood, sampled in the third trimester of pregnancy. The sequence links TRBV9 to TRBJ2-6; matching of 6 bases hints at TRBD1 as the D gene. The nucleotides are TGTGCCAGCAGCCCCACAGGGACCTCTGGGGCCAACGTCCTGACTTTC. Its translation is CASSPTGTSGANVLTF.